The 11 T cell receptor beta chains listed next were all sequenced from one sample in a study of control samples from healthy donors and cancer patients (dated by TCRdb to about 2020). Library method: the immunoSEQ multiplex PCR assay. TCRdb retrieved this table from immuneACCESS and kept in-frame rearrangements only. Not all clones are present; in checked studies, unresolved V genes account for under half, and no reason is known for the remainder. The sample has some 130,000 clones on record, around 92% of them singletons. The ten largest clones capture about 2.2% of the sample. What was sequenced was blood. The origin of the receptors is a woman aged 50 to 60 in good health.

V is TRBV3-1 (or the pseudogene TRBV3-2) and J is TRBJ2-1; tentative D call: TRBD2 (6 bases). V was shortened by 3 bases and J by 3 bases, with 15 bases between the two germline ends. The CDR3 length is 16 residues. Germline values: CDR1 LGHDT, CDR2 YNNKEL (reference sequence). Written as DNA, the CDR3 is TGTGCCAGCAGCCACTGGGCGGGGACTTACTACAATGAGCAGTTCTTC. It codes for CASSHWAGTYYNEQFF.

This chain joins TRBV19 and TRBJ2-5, with 11 nucleotides matching TRBD2. Germline-derived CDR1 and CDR2 are LNHDA and SQIVND (reference sequence). V was pared by 7 bases and J by 5 bases, with 9 bases of the junction left unmatched. The CDR3 loop spans 15 amino acids. DNA for the CDR3: TGTGCCAGTAAGGATACTAGCGGGGGATTGGAGACCCAGTACTTC. It specifies CASKDTSGGLETQYF.

The CDR3 reads CSASKGEGGNGYTF. The CDR3, as DNA: TGCAGTGCTAGTAAGGGGGAGGGAGGTAATGGCTACACCTTC. The chain links TRBV20-1 to TRBJ1-2, with a possible D match to TRBD1 (6 bases). Trimming shortened V by 3 bases and J by 6 bases, and 17 bases separated the two germline ends. Germline lookup yields CDR1 DFQATT and CDR2 SNEGSKA (reference sequence). The CDR3 totals 14 residues.

The chain recombines TRBV18 with TRBJ1-1; D is possibly TRBD1 (5 bases). The germline V gene has CDR1 KGHSH and CDR2 LQKENI. The CDR3 runs 13 residues. V was clipped by 6 bases and J by 1 base, with 9 bases between them. CDR3 residues: CASSWGGNTEAFF. The CDR3 region has the DNA TGTGCCAGCTCCTGGGGGGGGAACACTGAAGCTTTCTTT.

This rearrangement joins TRBV11-2 to TRBJ2-1; 13 nucleotides agree with TRBD2. Per the germline V gene, CDR1 is SGHAT and CDR2 is FQNNGV. V lost 5 bases and J lost 10; bases outside the gene matches: 8. The CDR3 runs 15 residues. The CDR3 loop reads CASSHSGTSGVEQFF. For the CDR3, the DNA is TGTGCCAGCAGCCACTCCGGGACTAGCGGGGTAGAGCAGTTCTTC.

The CDR3 reads CASSLGQGPKYF. The CDR3 DNA reads TGTGCCAGCAGCCTGGGACAGGGGCCGAAGTATTTT. The chain is built from TRBV5-4 and TRBJ2-3; TRBD1 matches 10 bases. Germline assignment: CDR1 SGHNT and CDR2 YYREEE (reference sequence). The ends lost 4 bases at V and 13 bases at J; junction bases unmatched: 6. The CDR3 runs to 12 residues.

The chain links TRBV25-1 to TRBJ2-7; TRBD1 aligns across 12 bases. Germline values: CDR1 MGHDK, CDR2 SYGVNS. V lost 2 bases to trimming and J lost 5 bases; unmatched junction nucleotides: 4. The length of the CDR3 is 15 residues. The CDR3 DNA follows: TGTGCCAGCAGTGAAGGCGGGACAGGGGGCGACGAGCAGTACTTC. Translation gives CASSEGGTGGDEQYF.

The rearrangement uses TRBV6-1 and TRBJ1-5; D is unresolved. Trimming took 2 bases from V and 2 from J, leaving 7 bases between them. CDR3 size: 14 residues. Per the germline V gene, CDR1 is MNHNS and CDR2 is SASEGT. The CDR3 DNA reads as TGTGCCAGCAGTGAAAGTCGGCGCAATCAGCCCCAGCATTTT. Its translation is CASSESRRNQPQHF.

This chain connects TRBV19 to TRBJ1-6; 7 bases map to TRBD1. The CDR3 length is 12 residues. Germline CDR1 and CDR2: LNHDA and SQIVND (reference sequence). Germline trimming cut 9 bases from V and 7 bases from J; bases unmatched to any gene: 3. CDR3 region: CASGQVNSPLHF. The CDR3 DNA is TGTGCCAGCGGACAGGTCAATTCACCCCTCCACTTT.

This clone was counted once. V is TRBV5-6 and J is TRBJ2-3; D could derive from TRBD1 or TRBD2 (5 bases each). The CDR3 runs 15 residues. Per germline, CDR1 SGHDT and CDR2 YYEEEE. V lost 0 bases and J lost 1, with 9 bases in between. CDR3 region: CASSLAGPGTDTQYF. In DNA, the CDR3 is TGTGCCAGCAGCTTGGCGGGACCTGGCACAGATACGCAGTATTTT.

The chain uses TRBV5-4 and TRBJ2-7; D not certain. The CDR3 extends over 12 amino acids. Trimming removed 4 bases at V and 6 bases at J, with 11 bases between. Germline-derived CDR1 and CDR2 are SGHNT and YYREEE (reference sequence). DNA of the CDR3: TGTGCCAGCAGCCGAGACTCCCTCGAGCAGTACTTC. Its translation: CASSRDSLEQYF.